The rows below give T cell receptor beta chains drawn from one sample of a study of T cell responses to AZD1222 COVID-19 vaccine. Sequencing was performed with immunoSEQ multiplex PCR; in TCRdb, only in-frame clones are kept and a portion is missing. Of 150,000 or so clones listed, over 80% are singletons. Sample: peripheral blood, taken 28 days after the second AZD1222 dose. These receptors all come from an adult who received the AZD1222 COVID-19 vaccine. The CDR3 runs from the conserved cysteine through the conserved F or W. D genes are given only for firm matches. Some rows have no size entry. The others give once, few or many, or a class for an expanded clone.

TRBJ1-6,TRBV5-1,.,.,CASSLEYPREENSPLHF,TGCGCCAGCAGCTTGGAATACCCCCGGGAGGAAAATTCACCCCTCCACTTT
TRBJ1-4,TRBV6-6,.,.,CASSRDAAGTSLSTNEKLFF,TGTGCCAGCAGCCGGGACGCTGCCGGGACCTCCCTTTCAACTAATGAAAAACTGTTTTTT
TRBJ1-6,TRBV21-1,.,.,CPQRSPLHF,TGTCCCCAGAGATCACCCCTCCACTTT
TRBJ2-1,TRBV7-3,TRBD1,.,CASSSTGEREQFF,TGTGCCAGCAGCTCGACAGGGGAGCGTGAGCAGTTCTTC
TRBJ2-3,TRBV6-1,TRBD2,once,CASSGGLAGGPRTDTQYF,TGTGCCAGCAGTGGCGGACTAGCGGGGGGGCCTCGAACAGATACGCAGTATTTT
TRBJ2-5,TRBV6-5,.,.,CASSPGQRQETQYF,TGTGCCAGCAGTCCCGGTCAGCGGCAAGAGACCCAGTACTTC
TRBJ2-1,TRBV21-1,.,.,CASSKVALAGLHNEQFF,TGTGCCAGCAGCAAAGTAGCACTAGCGGGCTTACACAATGAGCAGTTCTTC
TRBJ1-4,TRBV7-9,TRBD1,.,CASSLARQGGGEKLFF,TGTGCCAGCAGCTTAGCGCGTCAGGGGGGAGGAGAAAAACTGTTTTTT
TRBJ1-5,TRBV6-6,TRBD1,few,CASSYSDRPTQPQHF,TGTGCCAGCAGTTACTCGGACAGGCCGACTCAGCCCCAGCATTTT
TRBJ1-2,TRBV30,.,.,CAWSVVTAYGYTF,TGTGCCTGGAGTGTCGTGACAGCTTATGGCTACACCTTC
TRBJ2-7,TRBV7-8,.,.,CASSLSAAPNEQYF,TGTGCCAGCAGCTTAAGTGCAGCCCCCAACGAGCAGTACTTC
TRBJ1-2,TRBV6-5,TRBD1,.,CASSSPRTGTNYGYTF,TGTGCCAGCAGTTCCCCACGGACAGGAACTAACTATGGCTACACCTTC
TRBJ1-1,TRBV7-3,.,.,CASSSREGTEAFF,TGTGCCAGCAGCTCCAGGGAAGGCACTGAAGCTTTCTTT
TRBJ1-1,TRBV5-1,.,.,CASSLRQKNTEAFF,TGCGCCAGCAGCCTCAGACAGAAGAACACTGAAGCTTTCTTT
TRBJ1-1,TRBV27,.,once,CASSSQQVDGTEAFF,TGTGCCAGCAGTTCCCAACAGGTTGATGGGACTGAAGCTTTCTTT
TRBJ2-7,TRBV2,TRBD2,.,CASSEVAGGYEQYF,TGTGCCAGCAGTGAGGTGGCGGGAGGCTACGAGCAGTACTTC
TRBJ2-3,TRBV30,.,.,CAWSRGMLTDTQYF,TGTGCCTGGAGTCGAGGGATGCTCACAGATACGCAGTATTTT
TRBJ1-4,TRBV4-2,.,once,CASSQEIGSRGGGKLFF,TGTGCCAGCAGCCAAGAGATCGGGTCAAGGGGGGGTGGAAAACTGTTTTTT
TRBJ2-1,TRBV7-3,TRBD2,.,CASSLGLAGYNEQFF,TGTGCCAGCAGCTTAGGGCTAGCGGGTTACAATGAGCAGTTCTTC
TRBJ2-7,TRBV6-5,TRBD2,.,CASSGGYEQYF,TGTGCCAGCAGCGGGGGGTACGAGCAGTACTTC
TRBJ2-1,TRBV7-2,.,.,CASSLVSLYNEQFF,TGTGCCAGCAGCTTAGTGTCTCTCTACAATGAGCAGTTCTTC
TRBJ1-1,TRBV2,.,.,CASSVDNRANTEAFF,TGTGCCAGCAGTGTAGATAACAGGGCGAACACTGAAGCTTTCTTT
TRBJ2-7,TRBV18,TRBD1,.,CASFSGTGSYEQYF,TGTGCCAGCTTCTCCGGGACAGGGTCCTACGAGCAGTACTTC